This T cell receptor beta chain was found in a study of blood T cell repertoires in COVID-19. The wider study: T cells, B-cell-depleted T cells, or PBMCs provided the cDNA or gDNA that served as material.

This CDR3 is built from 15 residues. After removal of 4 bases from V and 2 bases from J, the junction contained 6 bases not matched to a gene. Germline V gene lookup returns CDR1 LGHDT and CDR2 YNNKEL (reference sequence). Profiled with immunoSEQ multiplex PCR; TCRdb holds only in-frame clones, not every one. The profile covers about 87,000 clones, with about 88% appearing a single time and 5.1% taken by the ten largest. This sequence joins TRBV3-1 (or the pseudogene TRBV3-2) and TRBJ2-3; 7 bases are shared with TRBD2. The source of this sequence is a man between 40 and 49 years old with acute or convalescent COVID-19. The specimen was peripheral blood. The CDR3 is CASSRQSGTTDTQYF. The CDR3 DNA reads as TGTGCCAGCAGCCGACAAAGCGGGACCACAGATACGCAGTATTTT.